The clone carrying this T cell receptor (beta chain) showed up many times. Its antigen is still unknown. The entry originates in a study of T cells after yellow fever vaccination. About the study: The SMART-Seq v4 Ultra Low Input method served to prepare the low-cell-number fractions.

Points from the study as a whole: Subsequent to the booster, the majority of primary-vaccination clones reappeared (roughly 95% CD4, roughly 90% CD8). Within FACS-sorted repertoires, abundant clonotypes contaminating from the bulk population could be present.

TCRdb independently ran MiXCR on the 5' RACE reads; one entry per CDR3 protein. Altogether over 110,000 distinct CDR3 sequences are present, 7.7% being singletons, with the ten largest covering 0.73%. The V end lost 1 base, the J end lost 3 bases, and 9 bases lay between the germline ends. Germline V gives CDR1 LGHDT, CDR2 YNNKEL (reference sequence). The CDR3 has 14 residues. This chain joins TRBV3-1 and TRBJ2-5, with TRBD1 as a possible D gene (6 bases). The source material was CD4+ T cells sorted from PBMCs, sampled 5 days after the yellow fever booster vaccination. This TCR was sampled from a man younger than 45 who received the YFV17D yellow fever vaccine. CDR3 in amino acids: CASSQGNREETQYF. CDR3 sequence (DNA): TGTGCCAGCAGCCAAGGTAACAGGGAAGAGACCCAGTACTTC.